Shown below are 10 T cell receptor beta chains from a single sample sequenced in a study of technical replicates of blood from a handful of donors. Profiled with immunoSEQ multiplex PCR; TCRdb holds only in-frame clones, not every one. Of tens of thousands of clones in the sample, approximately 97% were seen once. Sequenced material: T cells isolated from PBMCs. The source is a human donor in good health.

CDR3 DNA sequence: TGTGCCAGCAGCTTGGTTTCAGCCCCTTATTCCAGGGAAAGAAGATCACCCCTCCACTTT. This encodes CASSLVSAPYSRERRSPLHF. The chain couples TRBV5-4 to TRBJ1-6, with a weak D call TRBD1 (5 bases). The CDR3 sequence is 20 residues long. Germline V gene data show CDR1 as SGHNT and CDR2 as YYREEE (reference sequence). Trimming shortened V by 0 bases and J by 10 bases, and 29 bases separated the two germline ends.

J is TRBJ2-7 and V is TRBV5-6; possible D gene TRBD1, 5 bases. The CDR3 extends over 13 amino acids. Germline V gene lookup returns CDR1 SGHDT and CDR2 YYEEEE. The V end lost 5 bases, the J end lost 4 bases, and 13 bases lay between the germline ends. The CDR3 loop is CASSLLDSYEQYF. In DNA form, the CDR3 reads TGTGCCAGCAGTCTACTTGACAGTTACGAGCAGTACTTC. Full variable domain (rest looked up from reference TRBV5-6 and TRBJ2-7): DAGVTQSPTHLIKTRGQQVTLRCSPKSGHDTVSWYQQALGQGPQFIFQYYEEEERQRGNFPDRFSGHQFPNYSSELNVNALLLGDSALYLCASSLLDSYEQYFGPGTRLTVT.

The J gene is TRBJ2-5, the V gene TRBV5-6, with D unresolved. Germline lookup yields CDR1 SGHDT and CDR2 YYEEEE. V lost 6 bases, J lost 1 base, and 10 bases lay in between. The CDR3 runs 13 residues. CDR3 coding DNA: TGTGCCAGCACAAGACAAGTCCAAGAGACCCAGTACTTC. Amino acid sequence: CASTRQVQETQYF.

The CDR3 region is CASSILTVVTGELFF. CDR3 DNA: TGTGCCAGCAGCATCCTGACAGTTGTCACCGGGGAGCTGTTTTTT. This chain links TRBV6-5 with TRBJ2-2; D is perhaps TRBD1 (5 bases). Germline CDR1 and CDR2: MNHEY and SVGAGI. This CDR3 has 15 residues. V dropped 6 bases and J dropped 4 bases, with 15 bases sitting between them.

The rearrangement links TRBV6-5 to TRBJ1-2; a weak D match, TRBD1 (6 bases). Germline CDR1 reads MNHEY; CDR2 reads SVGAGI. Trimming removed 5 bases from V and 8 bases from J, with 12 bases in between. The CDR3 is 12 residues long. The CDR3 protein is CASSPRRGGYTF. Here the CDR3 DNA reads TGTGCCAGCAGTCCTAGAAGGGGGGGCTACACCTTC.

V is TRBV18 and J is TRBJ2-5; 7 nucleotides agree with TRBD2. The V gene's germline CDR1 is KGHSH and CDR2 LQKENI. Trimming removed 3 bases from V and 0 bases from J; junction bases left unmatched: 4. This CDR3 comprises 15 residues. CDR3 DNA sequence: TGTGCCAGCTCACCGGGCGGGACTAACCAAGAGACCCAGTACTTC. This encodes CASSPGGTNQETQYF. The complete variable domain, with remaining parts taken from reference TRBV18 and TRBJ2-5, reads NAGVMQNPRHLVRRRGQEARLRCSPMKGHSHVYWYRQLPEEGLKFMVYLQKENIIDESGMPKERFSAEFPKEGPSILRIQQVVRGDSAAYFCASSPGGTNQETQYFGPGTRLLVL.

The chain employs TRBV10-2 and TRBJ2-3, with D perhaps TRBD1 (5 bases). Germline assignment: CDR1 WSHSY and CDR2 SAAADI. The CDR3 length is 20 residues. Between the trimmed V and J ends, which lost 3 bases and 5 bases, there was a span of 30 bases. CDR3 in amino acids: CASSEGWGILSGSHVDTQYF. CDR3 DNA sequence: TGCGCCAGCAGTGAAGGATGGGGCATACTTTCTGGGTCTCATGTAGATACGCAGTATTTT.

J is TRBJ2-5 and V is TRBV10-3; D possibly corresponds to TRBD2 (5 bases). Germline-derived CDR1 and CDR2 are ENHRY and SYGVKD. Trimming stripped 8 bases from V and 1 base from J, with 11 bases between. This CDR3 comprises 13 residues. Here the CDR3 reads CAIGAVAQETQYF. The CDR3 nucleotides are TGTGCCATCGGAGCGGTTGCCCAAGAGACCCAGTACTTC.

The chain uses TRBV29-1 and TRBJ2-6; possible D gene TRBD1, 6 bases. The V gene's germline CDR1 is SQVTM and CDR2 ANQGSEA. The CDR3 loop spans 15 amino acids. V lost 8 bases to trimming and J lost 2 bases, with 16 bases between them. The CDR3 spells CSYRQVEAGANVLTF. Here the CDR3 DNA reads TGCAGCTACAGACAGGTGGAGGCTGGGGCCAACGTCCTGACTTTC.

The chain has TRBV5-4 and TRBJ2-1; D perhaps matches TRBD1 (6 bases). The CDR3 loop spans 15 amino acids. V was pared by 4 bases and J by 6 bases, with 17 bases between. Germline values: CDR1 SGHNT, CDR2 YYREEE (reference sequence). The CDR3 sequence: CASSKDSVSGNEQFF. CDR3 sequence (DNA): TGTGCCAGCAGCAAGGACAGCGTTTCGGGCAATGAGCAGTTCTTC.